The next 9 T cell receptor beta chains were all read from a single sample in a study of blood T cell repertoires in COVID-19. TCRdb's table, derived via immunoSEQ multiplex PCR, lists solely in-frame clones and lacks some. The data hold about 250,000 clones, with around 86% observed a single time. The sample taken for sequencing was PBMCs or T cells enriched from blood (not recorded which). The receptors here all came from a man between 18 and 29 years old who had recovered from COVID-19.

This chain links TRBV18 with TRBJ1-1; D gene ambiguous. Trimming removed 3 bases from V and 1 base from J, with 12 bases in between. Germline V gives CDR1 KGHSH, CDR2 LQKENI. This CDR3 contains 15 residues. CDR3 in DNA: TGTGCCAGCTCACCGTCCGGGGTCAAGAACACTGAAGCTTTCTTT. Residues: CASSPSGVKNTEAFF.

The V call is TRBV4-1, the J call TRBJ2-2, with TRBD2 identical over 9 bases. The CDR3 is made up of 17 amino acids. From germline, CDR1 is MGHRA and CDR2 YSYEKL. J was trimmed by 4 bases and V by 3 bases; bases with no gene match: 9. The chain's CDR3 is CASSHPAAGGLTGELFF. CDR3 DNA: TGCGCCAGCAGCCACCCAGCAGCGGGAGGCCTCACCGGGGAGCTGTTTTTT.

The J gene is TRBJ1-5, the V gene TRBV28; a possible D gene is TRBD1 (6 bases). This CDR3 region has 15 residues. The V end lost 7 bases, the J end lost 0 bases, and 13 bases lay between the germline ends. Germline CDR1 MDHEN, CDR2 SYDVKM. The CDR3 bases are TGTGCCAGCATGCTCAGGGGTCATAGCAATCAGCCCCAGCATTTT. Its protein product is CASMLRGHSNQPQHF.

V is TRBV4-1 and J is TRBJ1-2; 8 bases map to TRBD1. The J segment lost 6 bases and the V segment lost 3 bases, leaving 9 bases of the junction unmatched. The CDR3 has 15 amino acids. CDR1 is MGHRA and CDR2 is YSYEKL in the germline V gene. The CDR3 reads CASSHLDRESDGYTF. CDR3 DNA: TGCGCCAGCAGCCACCTGGACAGGGAGAGCGATGGCTACACCTTC.

This clone was seen only once. The rearrangement links TRBV19 to TRBJ2-7, with 13 positions matching TRBD2. CDR3 length: 16 residues. The V segment lost 5 bases and the J segment 2 bases; nucleotides outside the gene matches: 6. The germline V gene has CDR1 LNHDA and CDR2 SQIVND (reference sequence). CDR3 sequence (DNA): TGTGCCAGTAGTGCCGGACTAGCGGGAGCCCCCTACGAGCAGTACTTC. This encodes CASSAGLAGAPYEQYF.

J is TRBJ1-6 and V is TRBV7-9, with 8 bases aligning to TRBD1. Germline CDR1 is SEHNR and CDR2 is FQNEAQ (reference sequence). Losses at the gene ends were 1 base for V and 10 bases for J; bases not matched to a gene: 6. The CDR3 has 15 residues. The CDR3 DNA is TGTGCCAGCAGCTTAGGTGACAGGGGACGGTCACCCCTCCACTTT. As protein: CASSLGDRGRSPLHF.

Worth noting for this clone: Other DNA sequences in the sample encode the same CDR3. V gene TRBV5-1 combines with J gene TRBJ1-1, with 11 positions matching TRBD1. CDR1 and CDR2 from the germline V gene are SGHRS and YFSETQ. The CDR3 totals 14 residues. Trimming removed 4 bases from V and 4 bases from J; junction bases left unmatched: 3. As DNA, the CDR3 is TGCGCCAGCAGCCTTGGACAGGGGGCCACTGAAGCTTTCTTT. Encoded protein: CASSLGQGATEAFF.

This sequence joins TRBV2 and TRBJ2-3, with a possible D match to TRBD2 (7 bases). Germline lookup yields CDR1 SNHLY and CDR2 FYNNEI. The CDR3 sequence is 15 residues long. Trimming pared 5 bases from V and 6 bases from J, leaving 18 bases between. The DNA for the CDR3 is TGTGCCAGCAGTAGGAGGGGGACTAATCCGGATACGCAGTATTTT. Translated: CASSRRGTNPDTQYF.

V and J are TRBV18 and TRBJ1-3; 10 nucleotides line up with TRBD1. J gave up 4 bases and V 4 bases, and 7 bases lay outside the gene matches. The CDR3 runs to 16 residues. The V gene's germline CDR1 is KGHSH and CDR2 LQKENI. CDR3 bases: TGTGCCAGCTCACTACCCGGGACAGGGGCAGGAAACACCATATATTTT. This translates into CASSLPGTGAGNTIYF.